This T cell receptor (beta chain) stems from a study of cytomegalovirus exposure and HLA in healthy donors. Whole-study findings and limits: About 87% or about 30% of the time was how often most TCR beta V segments were productive, according to an earlier analysis.

Unrecorded immune exposure was likely among donors, who were nominally healthy when sampled. The PCR made use of 60 Vbeta and 13 Jbeta primers. Method: immunoSEQ multiplex PCR; TCRdb's copy keeps in-frame clones and lacks some. This table holds 85,000 to 130,000 clones, about 79% found once. The CDR3 is 12 residues long. This clone occurred once. Its antigen is still unknown. Sequenced: PBMCs. This sequence joins TRBV21-1 and TRBJ1-2; the tabulated D call, TRBD1, remains unverified against the DNA. TRBV21-1 is tagged as a pseudogene. This clonotype was sampled from a woman under 30 in good health and CMV-seronegative. The CDR3 here is CASTRAGWGYTF. As DNA, the CDR3 is TGTGCCAGCACCAGGGCAGGGTGGGGCTACACCTTC.